The 30 T cell receptor beta chains listed next were all sequenced from one sample in a study of blood T cell repertoires in COVID-19. TCRdb keeps only in-frame clones here, not all; method: immunoSEQ multiplex PCR. The data hold approximately 160,000 clones, with more than 75% observed a single time. The sequencing sample was made of PBMCs or T cells enriched from blood (not recorded which). These receptors originate from a woman in her fifties or sixties who had recovered from COVID-19.

The sample holds one count of this clone. The V call is TRBV28, the J call TRBJ2-4; 7 bases match TRBD1. Germline values: CDR1 MDHEN, CDR2 SYDVKM. This CDR3 has 15 amino acids. V lost 7 bases to trimming and J lost 0 bases; unmatched junction nucleotides: 6. CDR3: CASKGQMLAKNIQYF. The CDR3 bases are TGTGCCAGCAAGGGACAGATGCTAGCCAAAAACATTCAGTACTTC.

In its sample, this clone was seen once. V and J are TRBV11-2 and TRBJ2-2; TRBD2 agrees at 7 bases. CDR3 size: 18 residues. CDR1 is SGHAT, CDR2 FQNNGV, per germline. V gave up 5 bases and J gave up 7 bases; unmatched junction bases: 19. The CDR3 nucleotides read TGTGCCAGCAGCAACTCCTTCCGGGACTATGGAGTTGGCGGGGAGCTGTTTTTT. Its protein is CASSNSFRDYGVGGELFF.

This chain joins TRBV28 and TRBJ2-7, with a possible D match to TRBD1 (6 bases). The CDR3 spans 14 residues. The germline V gene encodes CDR1 MDHEN and CDR2 SYDVKM. The ends were cut back, 8 bases at V and 2 bases at J, with 16 bases in the middle. Here the CDR3 DNA reads TGTGCCAGCCGAAAACAGGGTAAGCCCTACGAGCAGTACTTC. As protein: CASRKQGKPYEQYF.

The chain carries TRBV13 and TRBJ1-2, with TRBD1 matching over 8 bases. V lost 3 bases, J lost 7 bases, and 10 bases stayed unmatched. The CDR3 is 15 residues long. The germline gives CDR1 PRHDT, CDR2 FYEKMQ (reference sequence). The CDR3 sequence: CASSFNRGVSLGYTF. CDR3 sequence (DNA): TGTGCCAGCAGCTTCAACAGGGGGGTTTCGCTTGGCTACACCTTC.

The chain employs TRBV12-3 or TRBV12-4 and TRBJ2-2; D gene unclear. V was pared by 3 bases and J by 4 bases, with 3 bases between. This CDR3 spans 12 amino acids. CDR3: CASSFRTGELFF. The DNA for the CDR3 is TGTGCCAGCAGTTTCCGCACCGGGGAGCTGTTTTTT.

V is TRBV25-1 and J is TRBJ1-1; possibly TRBD1 for D (6 bases). Germline assignment: CDR1 MGHDK and CDR2 SYGVNS. Trimming cost V 6 bases and J 7 bases, with 12 bases left between them. This CDR3 has 12 residues. The DNA for the CDR3 is TGTGCCAGCAGCAGGGGTTTCGGTGAAGCTTTCTTT. Translation gives CASSRGFGEAFF.

The chain joins TRBV28 to TRBJ1-2; 9 nucleotides align to TRBD1. The CDR3 spans 13 residues. With V trimmed by 5 bases and J by 8 bases, 6 bases remained unmatched. Germline V CDR1 and CDR2: MDHEN, SYDVKM. The CDR3 bases are TGTGCCAGCAGTGGCACAGGGGGCCGGGGCTACACCTTC. Translation gives CASSGTGGRGYTF.

The chain is built from TRBV29-1 and TRBJ1-2; possible D gene TRBD1, 5 bases. Trimming removed 4 bases from V and 4 bases from J, with 16 bases in between. Germline CDR1 SQVTM, CDR2 ANQGSEA. The CDR3 contains 14 residues. Written as DNA, the CDR3 is TGCAGCGTTGTAGGGCAGGGATATACCTATGGCTACACCTTC. Translated: CSVVGQGYTYGYTF.

This clone has a handful of counts. The chain joins TRBV6-5 to TRBJ1-1, with 7 bases identical to TRBD1. The CDR3 runs 15 residues. V shed 4 bases, J shed 7 bases, and the junction held 12 bases outside the gene matches. Germline V gives CDR1 MNHEY, CDR2 SVGAGI. The CDR3 protein is CASSSLGTGTVEAFF. The DNA of the CDR3 is TGTGCCAGCAGTTCCCTCGGAACAGGGACAGTTGAAGCTTTCTTT.

A single count supports this clone. V and J are TRBV7-9 and TRBJ1-4; 10 bases line up with TRBD1. CDR1 is SEHNR and CDR2 is FQNEAQ in the germline V gene (reference sequence). Trimming took 7 bases from V and 8 from J; bases not matched to a gene: 7. This CDR3 has 14 amino acids. The CDR3 is CASNGDRGGEKLFF. The DNA for the CDR3 is TGTGCCAGCAATGGGGACAGGGGAGGAGAAAAACTGTTTTTT.

This clone came up once. A junction end diverges from the germline sequence, so it may reflect a read error. V and J are TRBV10-3 and TRBJ1-1; 8 positions match TRBD1. Germline V CDR1 and CDR2: ENHRY, SYGVKD. There are 14 residues in the CDR3. In nucleotides, the CDR3 is TGTGCCATCAGGACAGGGGAAGGGAACATTGAAGCTTTCTTT. Translated, it gives CAIRTGEGNIEAFF.

This clone was seen only once. The chain has TRBV2 and TRBJ1-1; tentative D call: TRBD1 (6 bases). Germline V gene lookup returns CDR1 SNHLY and CDR2 FYNNEI. With 4 bases removed from V and 0 bases from J, the gap between germline ends came to 12 bases. The CDR3 is 15 amino acids. The CDR3 DNA reads TGTGCCAGCAGTGGACGAGGGACACTGAACACTGAAGCTTTCTTT. Translated, it gives CASSGRGTLNTEAFF.

The chain couples TRBV24-1 to TRBJ2-1; tentatively, D is TRBD2 (7 bases). The CDR3 sequence is 17 residues long. Germline V gives CDR1 KGHDR, CDR2 SFDVKD. Trimming shortened V by 2 bases and J by 7 bases, and 20 bases separated the two germline ends. The CDR3, as DNA: TGTGCCACCAGTGATTCCCCTAGCGGAGGGGGATGGAATGAGCAGTTCTTC. Protein product: CATSDSPSGGGWNEQFF.

The rearrangement uses TRBV7-9 and TRBJ1-4; D gene unclear. Germline lookup yields CDR1 SEHNR and CDR2 FQNEAQ (reference sequence). This CDR3 spans 14 amino acids. Trimming removed 5 bases from V and 2 bases from J, with 9 bases in between. Here the CDR3 reads CASSQRGTNEKLFF. DNA for the CDR3: TGTGCCAGCAGCCAACGAGGCACTAATGAAAAACTGTTTTTT.

The CDR3 is CATSDLHGGGYTF. CDR3 DNA sequence: TGTGCCACCAGTGATTTGCACGGAGGTGGCTACACCTTC. This chain connects TRBV24-1 to TRBJ1-2, with D unresolved. CDR1 KGHDR and CDR2 SFDVKD come from the germline V gene. The V gene lost 0 bases and the J gene lost 7 bases, with 8 bases spanning the gap. The CDR3 has 13 residues.

The CDR3 DNA sequence: TGTGCCAGCAGCTTAGCGGGTGCAGGGGGCAATGAAAAACTGTTTTTT. This sequence encodes CASSLAGAGGNEKLFF. The chain combines TRBV7-9 with TRBJ1-4; 8 nucleotides line up with TRBD1. V shed 0 bases, J shed 5 bases, and the junction held 5 bases outside the gene matches. The length of the CDR3 is 16 residues. Germline V gene lookup returns CDR1 SEHNR and CDR2 FQNEAQ (reference sequence).

The chain carries TRBV15 and TRBJ2-1; 10 bases map to TRBD2. Unmatched junction bases numbered 5, after V lost 2 bases and J lost 4 bases. In germline, CDR1 is LNHNV, CDR2 YYDKDF (reference sequence). CDR3 length: 16 residues. CDR3 nucleotides: TGTGCCACCAGCAGACCGGGACTAGCGTCTTACAATGAGCAGTTCTTC. This gives the protein CATSRPGLASYNEQFF.

V and J are TRBV19 and TRBJ1-5, with D unclear. V lost 1 base and J lost 2, with 6 bases in between. This CDR3 contains 14 residues. The germline V gene has CDR1 LNHDA and CDR2 SQIVND (reference sequence). CDR3 sequence (DNA): TGTGCCAGTAGTATAGGGACTGGCAATCAGCCCCAGCATTTT. Encoded protein: CASSIGTGNQPQHF.

This clone was counted once. The rearrangement links TRBV25-1 to TRBJ1-2; weak D call: TRBD1 (6 bases). Per germline, CDR1 MGHDK and CDR2 SYGVNS. The CDR3 has 15 residues. V was shortened by 5 bases and J by 5 bases, with 18 bases between the two germline ends. CDR3 sequence (DNA): TGTGCCAGCAGTCCCGGTGGGGGGGCAACTTATGGCTACACCTTC. Translated, it gives CASSPGGGATYGYTF.

This clone showed up just a few times. The rearrangement links TRBV3-1 (or the pseudogene TRBV3-2) to TRBJ2-1; D possibly corresponds to TRBD1 (7 bases). There are 13 residues in the CDR3. Trimming left V 1 base short and J 9 bases short, with 10 bases between. The germline V gene has CDR1 LGHDT and CDR2 YNNKEL (reference sequence). CDR3 sequence: CASSQVEGAEQFF. The CDR3 nucleotides read TGTGCCAGCAGCCAAGTGGAGGGGGCTGAGCAGTTCTTC.

The CDR3, as DNA: TGCGCCAGCAGCTTGGAGACTGGTCGACCCGGGGAGCTGTTTTTT. Its translation is CASSLETGRPGELFF. J is TRBJ2-2 and V is TRBV5-1; no reliable D call. This CDR3 has 15 residues. Trimming took off 0 bases at V and 6 bases at J, with 12 bases between the two ends. Germline V gene data show CDR1 as SGHRS and CDR2 as YFSETQ.

The chain links TRBV7-2 to TRBJ1-5; D unresolved. This CDR3 region has 12 residues. Germline V gene data show CDR1 as SGHTA and CDR2 as FQGNSA. Trimming shortened V by 2 bases and J by 5 bases, and 4 bases separated the two germline ends. CDR3: CASSLYDQPQHF. CDR3 DNA: TGTGCCAGCAGCTTATATGATCAGCCCCAGCATTTT.

The gene calls are TRBV3-1 (or the pseudogene TRBV3-2) and TRBJ2-1; no clear D. Per the germline V gene, CDR1 is LGHDT and CDR2 is YNNKEL (reference sequence). The CDR3 covers 15 residues. V lost 2 bases to trimming and J lost 12 bases, with 20 bases between them. Here the CDR3 reads CASSQSNDGSVGQFF. CDR3 coding DNA: TGTGCCAGCAGCCAAAGCAACGACGGGTCCGTCGGGCAGTTCTTC.

The chain has TRBV10-1 and TRBJ2-7; TRBD2 is a possible D gene (6 bases). The length of the CDR3 is 18 residues. Deletions cut 2 bases from V and 3 bases from J, with 23 bases between. Germline V gives CDR1 WNHNN, CDR2 SYGVQD (reference sequence). CDR3 loop: CASSENRLVWRDGYEQYF. The CDR3 DNA is TGCGCCAGCAGTGAGAACCGACTAGTATGGCGGGACGGCTACGAGCAGTACTTC.

V is TRBV2 and J is TRBJ2-7; 8 bases agree with TRBD2. Germline assignment: CDR1 SNHLY and CDR2 FYNNEI. With V trimmed by 6 bases and J by 3 bases, 7 bases remained unmatched. This CDR3 comprises 14 residues. CDR3 loop: CASRLTSVNYEQYF. In DNA form, the CDR3 reads TGTGCCAGCAGGTTGACTAGCGTGAACTACGAGCAGTACTTC.

The gene calls are TRBV5-1 and TRBJ2-2, with 8 bases lining up with TRBD1. Trimming took 0 bases from V and 0 from J; bases not matched to a gene: 1. Germline CDR1 and CDR2: SGHRS and YFSETQ. The CDR3 has 16 amino acids. This CDR3 is CASSLGDRTNTGELFF. The CDR3 nucleotides are TGCGCCAGCAGCTTGGGGGACAGGACGAACACCGGGGAGCTGTTTTTT.

The CDR3 is CASSYTGTTTDTQYF. The CDR3, as DNA: TGTGCCAGCAGTTACACAGGGACTACCACAGATACGCAGTATTTT. V and J are TRBV6-2 or TRBV6-3 and TRBJ2-3, with D possibly TRBD2 on 7 matching bases. Germline-derived CDR1 and CDR2 are MNHEY and SVGEGT. Trimming stripped 2 bases from V and 2 bases from J, with 11 bases between. The CDR3 consists of 15 residues.

The J gene is TRBJ2-5, the V gene TRBV19, with 10 nucleotides matching TRBD1. J was trimmed by 3 bases and V by 5 bases; bases with no gene match: 3. CDR3 size: 14 residues. CDR1 and CDR2 (germline): LNHDA, SQIVND (reference sequence). CDR3 coding DNA: TGTGCCAGTAGTGTGACAGGGGGCGAAGAGACCCAGTACTTC. Protein product: CASSVTGGEETQYF.

The chain employs TRBV4-1 and TRBJ2-1, with 7 bases fitting TRBD2. From germline, CDR1 is MGHRA and CDR2 YSYEKL. The V and J ends lost 1 base and 6 bases, in that order; junction bases with no gene match: 6. The CDR3 is made up of 15 amino acids. CDR3 coding DNA: TGCGCCAGCAGCCAAGCAAGAGGGAGGGCCAATGAGCAGTTCTTC. As protein: CASSQARGRANEQFF.

The genes are TRBV10-3 and TRBJ1-4, with a possible D match to TRBD1 (6 bases). Trimming cost V 4 bases and J 3 bases, with 6 bases left between them. The CDR3 runs to 13 residues. In germline, CDR1 is ENHRY, CDR2 SYGVKD. The CDR3 DNA follows: TGTGCCATCAGTGGACAGGCTAATGAAAAACTGTTTTTT. Translating it yields CAISGQANEKLFF.